This is a list of T cell receptor beta chains from one sample in a study of T cells in Graves' hyperthyroidism and ophthalmopathy. TCRdb recomputed calls from the multiplex PCR reads with MiXCR, one row per CDR3 protein. Seen here are about 700,000 distinct CDR3 sequences, around 15% observed once, and the top ten hold around 9.6%. The sample taken for sequencing was blood. These receptors were obtained from a woman under 30 with Graves' hyperthyroidism. The CDR3 runs from the conserved cysteine through the conserved F or W. Each record gives: clone size, V gene, CDR3 protein. Not every row has a clone size; where given, it reads once, few, many or a size class.

>few|TRBV30
CAWSVDGTVNSPLHF
>.|TRBV29-1
CSVAQGHNTGELFF
>.|TRBV6-1
CASSERQGWELFF
>many|TRBV7-9
CASSLAPRTDGYTF
>.|TRBV11-2
CASGGTGPLPHTDTQYF
>.|TRBV25-1
CASLQGTLGTQYF
>many|TRBV30
CAWSASGNTEAFF
>many|TRBV11-3
CASSWETSGKPRTDTQYF
>many|TRBV12-3/TRBV12-4
CASSFLGLGYGGTGELFF
>many|TRBV6-1
CASSIQGKNTEAFF
>.|TRBV7-9
CASSLTIALTGTYNEQFF
>many|TRBV12-3/TRBV12-4
CASSWVGETQYF
>many|TRBV3-1
CASSPRAVETQYF
>.|TRBV20-1
CSARVWGQSSYEQYF
>many|TRBV2
CASSSEIGHASYGYTF
>many|TRBV7-9
CASSLDRSSGRSYNEQFF
>.|TRBV20-1
CSAGTGAYYQETQYF
>.|TRBV4-1
CASSRAQARGTEAFF
>.|TRBV5-5
CASSLAWDPTDTQYF
>few|TRBV6-1
CASSASGRKETQYF
>many|TRBV15
CATSRGTTSGSFETQYF
>many|TRBV11-2
CASSLSTYEQYF
>many|TRBV20-1
CSAREHELLPQHF
>.|TRBV7-9
CASSRDSNSNSYEQYF
>many|TRBV7-8
CASSLSRGSPGELFF
>many|TRBV10-3
CAISESFGASSQETQYF
>.|TRBV10-1
CASSEGTLGDYGYTF
>.|TRBV2
CASSESEDKSYAFF
>many|TRBV28
CASSSNGQIRTDTQYF
>few|TRBV5-5
CASSLEIFIDETTNLQPQHF